These T cell receptor beta chains were read from a single sample in a study of blood T cell repertoires in COVID-19. Only in-frame clones appear in the TCRdb table, and some are missing; sequencing was by immunoSEQ multiplex PCR. Of more than 70,000 clones in the sample, roughly 80% were seen once. Sequencing was carried out using peripheral blood. All receptors come from a woman in her 70s with acute or convalescent COVID-19. CDR3s include the opening cysteine and the closing phenylalanine or tryptophan.

J gene | V gene | CDR3 protein
TRBJ2-3 | TRBV3-1/TRBV3-2 | CASSSGGRSTDTQYF
TRBJ2-7 | TRBV29-1 | CSVEVSGGSYEQYF
TRBJ2-7 | TRBV21-1 | CASSSRRTGSSYEQYF
TRBJ1-2 | TRBV7-9 | CASSLLGTGDNYGYTF
TRBJ2-3 | TRBV7-3 | CASSFASSDTQYF
TRBJ1-6 | TRBV5-1 | CASSSLSGTNSPLHF
TRBJ2-7 | TRBV4-1 | CASSQSLAGGTYEQYF
TRBJ2-1 | TRBV10-2 | CASSGGLAGVEEQFF
TRBJ2-2 | TRBV25-1 | CASSESPGGAALGELFF
TRBJ1-5 | TRBV6-5 | CASSNRDNNQPQHF
TRBJ2-2 | TRBV10-2 | CASGDKQGNTGELFF
TRBJ2-7 | TRBV27 | CASRQGATYEQYF
TRBJ2-3 | TRBV18 | CASSPSGLAGTTDTQYF
TRBJ2-5 | TRBV18 | CASSPAGQETQYF
TRBJ2-5 | TRBV5-1 | CASRPSGSETQYF
TRBJ2-2 | TRBV5-1 | CASSNVQTDTGELFF
TRBJ1-1 | TRBV6-5 | CASRGEGEAGAFF
TRBJ2-5 | TRBV29-1 | CSAGRGLAQGGETQYF
TRBJ2-4 | TRBV6-1 | CASSEDSGPNIQYF
TRBJ2-7 | TRBV29-1 | CSVAPTGAYEQYF
TRBJ1-1 | TRBV6-1 | CASSGTGTRRGNTEAFF
TRBJ2-1 | TRBV19 | CASSTTRGSEQFF
TRBJ2-5 | TRBV5-4 | CASSLEYGDQETQYF
TRBJ1-2 | TRBV10-3 | CAISEFSTGGITF
TRBJ2-5 | TRBV5-1 | CASSLGMRETQYF
TRBJ2-7 | TRBV30 | CAWSALDRGRFEQYF
TRBJ2-2 | TRBV2 | CASSEDRNTGELFF
TRBJ1-6 | TRBV25-1 | CASSDPGTGDSPLHF
TRBJ2-2 | TRBV27 | CASSLSRGLYGELFF
TRBJ2-7 | TRBV3-1/TRBV3-2 | CASSPKWGQGPYEQYF
TRBJ1-1 | TRBV6-5 | CASSRQGLYTEAFF
TRBJ2-1 | TRBV4-1 | CASSQDRAGFNEQFF